Below are 6 T cell receptor beta chains sequenced from a single sample in a study of technical replicates of blood from a few donors (dated 2017 in TCRdb). The protocol used for the library was the immunoSEQ multiplex PCR assay. In TCRdb, the immuneACCESS table is reduced to in-frame sequences with V and J assigned. These tables do not hold every clone; where another copy was compared, an unresolved V gene accounts for under half, and the others remain unexplained. The sample table contains tens of thousands of clones; only one count was recorded for 95% to 98% of them. Over 0.15% of the sample lies in the top ten. Material: T cells isolated from PBMCs. These receptors were obtained from a human donor in good health.

The chain recombines TRBV5-1 with TRBJ1-1; a possible D gene is TRBD1 (5 bases). Germline assignment: CDR1 SGHRS and CDR2 YFSETQ. Trimming took 6 bases from V and 1 from J, leaving 13 bases between them. CDR3 size: 14 residues. The DNA of the CDR3 is TGCGCCAGCACCCGTTCAGACAGGAACACTGAAGCTTTCTTT. It specifies CASTRSDRNTEAFF.

This clone was observed a single time. The V call is TRBV27, the J call TRBJ2-7; possible D gene TRBD2, 5 bases. V dropped 0 bases and J dropped 3 bases, with 12 bases sitting between them. Germline CDR1 and CDR2: MNHEY and SMNVEV (reference sequence). CDR3 length: 15 amino acids. The CDR3 here is CASSLSGSRNYEQYF. The DNA of the CDR3 is TGTGCCAGCAGTTTATCTGGGAGCAGAAACTACGAGCAGTACTTC.

The rearrangement uses TRBV19 and TRBJ2-7, with 12 bases identical to TRBD2. V lost 6 bases to trimming and J lost 6 bases; unmatched junction nucleotides: 3. Germline V gene lookup returns CDR1 LNHDA and CDR2 SQIVND (reference sequence). This CDR3 is 13 amino acids long. The CDR3 here is CASRRTSGTEQYF. The DNA for the CDR3 is TGTGCCAGTAGGAGGACTAGCGGGACCGAGCAGTACTTC.

V gene TRBV7-6 combines with J gene TRBJ2-2, with D hard to call. V lost 5 bases and J lost 4, with 8 bases in between. Germline assignment: CDR1 SGHVS and CDR2 FNYEAQ. The CDR3 runs 13 residues. CDR3 in DNA: TGTGCCAGCAGCCCCGGGTTCACCGGGGAGCTGTTTTTT. This encodes CASSPGFTGELFF.

The chain uses TRBV14 and TRBJ2-7; 9 positions agree with TRBD1. Trimming took 0 bases from V and 3 from J; bases not matched to a gene: 15. The CDR3 extends over 19 amino acids. Germline CDR1 SGHDN, CDR2 FVKESK. This CDR3 is CASSQDGWVGGQGIYEQYF. CDR3 nucleotides: TGTGCCAGCAGCCAAGATGGTTGGGTTGGGGGACAGGGAATCTACGAGCAGTACTTC. The full variable domain, in which reference TRBV14 and TRBJ2-7 provide the parts outside the CDR3, is EAGVTQFPSHSVIEKGQTVTLRCDPISGHDNLYWYRRVMGKEIKFLLHFVKESKQDESGMPNNRFLAERTGGTYSTLKVQPAELEDSGVYFCASSQDGWVGGQGIYEQYFGPGTRLTVT.

The J gene is TRBJ1-5, the V gene TRBV28, with TRBD1 matching 8 bases. V shed 6 bases, J shed 4 bases, and the junction held 8 bases outside the gene matches. There are 15 residues in the CDR3. Germline CDR1 reads MDHEN; CDR2 reads SYDVKM. The CDR3 DNA sequence: TGTGCCAGCAGAAGAACCCAGGGGGCAAATCAGCCCCAGCATTTT. Protein product: CASRRTQGANQPQHF.